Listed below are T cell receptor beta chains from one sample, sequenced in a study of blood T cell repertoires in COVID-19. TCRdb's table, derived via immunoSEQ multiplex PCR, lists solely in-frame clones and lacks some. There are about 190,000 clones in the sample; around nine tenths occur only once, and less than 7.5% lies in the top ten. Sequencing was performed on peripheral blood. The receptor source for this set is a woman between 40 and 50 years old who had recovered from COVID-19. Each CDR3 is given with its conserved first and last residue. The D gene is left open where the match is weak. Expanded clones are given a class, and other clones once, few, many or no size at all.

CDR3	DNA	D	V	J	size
CASSQVAGETDTQYF	TGTGCCAGCAGCCAAGTAGCGGGAGAAACAGATACGCAGTATTTT	TRBD2	TRBV4-2	TRBJ2-3	few
CASSQSPGGGDGYTF	TGTGCCAGCAGCCAATCCCCAGGGGGCGGCGATGGCTACACCTTC	TRBD1	TRBV16	TRBJ1-2	-
CASSLDRGLQTQYF	TGCGCCAGCAGCTTGGACAGGGGGCTGCAGACCCAGTACTTC	TRBD1	TRBV5-1	TRBJ2-5	-
CASSQVVLAGGQNEQFF	TGCGCCAGCAGCCAAGTAGTGCTAGCGGGAGGGCAAAATGAGCAGTTCTTC	TRBD2	TRBV4-1	TRBJ2-1	-
CAWNRLAGTYEQYF	TGTGCCTGGAACCGACTAGCGGGAACCTACGAGCAGTACTTC	TRBD2	TRBV30	TRBJ2-7	-
CAWRGGQIRLAGAYEQYF	TGTGCCTGGAGAGGAGGACAGATCCGACTAGCGGGAGCCTACGAGCAGTACTTC	TRBD2	TRBV30	TRBJ2-7	-
CASSLSFGGQETQYF	TGTGCCAGCAGTTTATCGTTCGGGGGCCAAGAGACCCAGTACTTC	-	TRBV27	TRBJ2-5	-
CASSYFLGGTDTQYF	TGTGCCAGCAGTTATTTCTTAGGGGGCACAGATACGCAGTATTTT	-	TRBV6-5	TRBJ2-3	once
CASSQDNSNIQYF	TGTGCCAGCAGCCAAGATAACTCAAACATTCAGTACTTC	-	TRBV14	TRBJ2-4	-
CASSDRREGGDEQFF	TGTGCCAGCAGCGACAGGAGGGAGGGCGGGGATGAGCAGTTCTTC	-	TRBV5-4	TRBJ2-1	once
CASSLGGQAHYEQYF	TGCGCCAGCAGCTTGGGGGGACAGGCACACTACGAGCAGTACTTC	TRBD1	TRBV5-1	TRBJ2-7	-
CAISEGLASYEQYF	TGTGCCATCAGTGAGGGACTAGCGAGCTACGAGCAGTACTTC	TRBD2	TRBV10-3	TRBJ2-7	-
CAWYLPGNGYTF	TGTGCCTGGTATCTGCCAGGGAATGGCTACACCTTC	-	TRBV30	TRBJ1-2	once
CSVEIRQSEKLFF	TGCAGCGTTGAAATTAGACAGAGTGAAAAACTGTTTTTT	-	TRBV29-1	TRBJ1-4	-
CASSLANFGTAEETQYF	TGCGCCAGCAGCTTGGCCAATTTCGGGACTGCCGAAGAGACCCAGTACTTC	-	TRBV5-1	TRBJ2-5	-
CASSNRLAAPPFNTGELFF	TGCGCCAGCAGTAATCGGCTAGCGGCTCCTCCCTTTAACACCGGGGAGCTGTTTTTT	TRBD2	TRBV10-2	TRBJ2-2	-
CASSQTSSGSFGEQYF	TGTGCCAGCAGCCAAACCTCTAGCGGGAGCTTTGGCGAGCAGTACTTC	TRBD2	TRBV4-2	TRBJ2-7	once
CSVVLVPPQEQYF	TGCAGCGTTGTTTTAGTCCCCCCTCAAGAGCAGTACTTC	-	TRBV29-1	TRBJ2-7	-
CASSKTGGGEAFF	TGTGCCAGCAGCAAAACAGGGGGCGGCGAAGCTTTCTTT	TRBD1	TRBV25-1	TRBJ1-1	-
CASSEPGQGSSGNTIYF	TGTGCCAGCAGCGAACCGGGACAGGGGAGCTCTGGAAACACCATATATTTT	TRBD1	TRBV7-9	TRBJ1-3	-
CATSDYPKISHDRPETQYF	TGTGCCACCAGTGACTACCCGAAAATTTCCCACGACAGGCCAGAGACCCAGTACTTC	-	TRBV24-1	TRBJ2-5	-
CATSDWTGTTNYGYTF	TGTGCCACCAGTGATTGGACAGGAACCACTAACTATGGCTACACCTTC	TRBD1	TRBV24-1	TRBJ1-2	-
CASSHRQYGYTF	TGTGCCAGCAGCCACCGACAATATGGCTACACCTTC	-	TRBV7-9	TRBJ1-2	-
CPLGGTEAFF	TGCCCTCTGGGGGGGACTGAAGCTTTCTTT	-	TRBV20-1	TRBJ1-1	-
CASSLSGTGGTEAFF	TGCGCCAGCAGCTTGTCCGGGACAGGGGGGACTGAAGCTTTCTTT	TRBD1	TRBV5-1	TRBJ1-1	once
CASSKARELFF	TGTGCCAGCAGCAAAGCGAGGGAACTCTTTTTT	-	TRBV21-1	TRBJ1-4	-
CASSRTDTEEQFF	TGTGCCAGCAGTAGGACAGATACGGAGGAGCAGTTCTTC	-	TRBV28	TRBJ2-1	-